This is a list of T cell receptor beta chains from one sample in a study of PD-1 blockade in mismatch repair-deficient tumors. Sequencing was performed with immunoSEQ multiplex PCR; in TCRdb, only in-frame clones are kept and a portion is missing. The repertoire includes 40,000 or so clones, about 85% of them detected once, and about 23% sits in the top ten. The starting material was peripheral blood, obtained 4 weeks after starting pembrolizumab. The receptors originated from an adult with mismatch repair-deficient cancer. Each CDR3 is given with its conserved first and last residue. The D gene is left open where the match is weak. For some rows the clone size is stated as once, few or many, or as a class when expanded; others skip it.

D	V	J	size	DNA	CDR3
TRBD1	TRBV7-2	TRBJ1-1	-	TGTGCCAGCAGCGCAGGAGGGACAGCAACCCGGGCTTTCTTT	CASSAGGTATRAFF
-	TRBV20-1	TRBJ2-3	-	TGCAGTGCTACCCCGATTAGTACGCAGTATTTT	CSATPISTQYF
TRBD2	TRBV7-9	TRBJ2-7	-	TGTGCCAGCAGCCAAGCGGGGAATCGCTACGAGCAGTACTTC	CASSQAGNRYEQYF
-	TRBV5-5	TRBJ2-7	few	TGTGCCAGCGCCGTCGGCTATAAGCAGTACTTC	CASAVGYKQYF
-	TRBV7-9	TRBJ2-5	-	TGTGCCAGCAGCTACAGGGAAGAGACCCAGTACTTC	CASSYREETQYF
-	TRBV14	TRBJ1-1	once	TGTGCCAGCAGCCCCGGGCGTAGCACTGAAGCTTTCTTT	CASSPGRSTEAFF
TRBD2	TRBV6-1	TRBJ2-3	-	TGTGCCAGCAGTGAATTAGCGGGAGGCTTGGATACGCAGTATTTT	CASSELAGGLDTQYF
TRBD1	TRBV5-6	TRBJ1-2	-	TGTGCCAGCAGCTTGGGGACAGGGGTTGGCGGCTACACCTTC	CASSLGTGVGGYTF
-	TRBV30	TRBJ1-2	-	TGTGCCTGGGAGGGGTCGGCTTATGGCTACACCTTC	CAWEGSAYGYTF
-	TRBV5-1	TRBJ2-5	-	TGCGCCAGCAGTAAGGACCGGAGAGAGACCCAGTACTTC	CASSKDRRETQYF
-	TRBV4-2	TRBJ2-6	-	TGTGCCAGCAGCCAAGGACGGGACTCTGGGGCCAACGTCCTGACTTTC	CASSQGRDSGANVLTF
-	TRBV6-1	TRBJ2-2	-	TGTGCCAGCAGTGACACAGGGAGGAGGGGCACCACCGGGGAGCTGTTTTTT	CASSDTGRRGTTGELFF
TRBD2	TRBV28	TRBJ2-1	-	TGTGCCAGCAGTTTATCCGTAGCGGGAGGACACTACAATGAGCAGTTCTTC	CASSLSVAGGHYNEQFF
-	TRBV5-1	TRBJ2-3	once	TGCGCCAGCAGCTTGTCGGGGACCAGCGGCACAGATACGCAGTATTTT	CASSLSGTSGTDTQYF
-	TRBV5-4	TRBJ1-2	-	TGTGCCAGCAGCGCCACTTTACAGGGTTTTGGCTACACCTTC	CASSATLQGFGYTF
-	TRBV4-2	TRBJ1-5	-	TGTGCCAGCAGCCAAGGGGGCAATCAGCCCCAGCATTTT	CASSQGGNQPQHF
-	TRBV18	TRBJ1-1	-	TGTGCCAGCTCACCTCGAGCGGGCGACTTTGAAGCTTTCTTT	CASSPRAGDFEAFF
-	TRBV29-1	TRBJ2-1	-	TGCAGCGTTGAAGTGAAAGCCTACAATGAGCAGTTCTTC	CSVEVKAYNEQFF
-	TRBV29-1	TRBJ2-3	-	TGCAGCGTGGAGAGCGACTCCGCTAGCACAGATACGCAGTATTTT	CSVESDSASTDTQYF
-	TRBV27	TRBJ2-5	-	TGTGCCAGCAGTTTAAGGGAAGGAGAGACCCAGTACTTC	CASSLREGETQYF
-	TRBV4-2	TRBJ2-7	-	TGTGCCAGCAGCCCAAGCGGCGGGTACGAGCAGTACTTC	CASSPSGGYEQYF
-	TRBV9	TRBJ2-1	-	TGTGCCAGCAGCGTAGAAGCTGGTCGGTACAATGAGCAGTTCTTC	CASSVEAGRYNEQFF
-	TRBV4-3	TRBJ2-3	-	TGCGCCAGCAGCCGGGGAGTAGACTCTAGCACAGATACGCAGTATTTT	CASSRGVDSSTDTQYF
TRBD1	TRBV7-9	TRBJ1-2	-	TGTGCCAGCAGCTTAGAAATGGCAGGGGGCTATGGCTACACCTTC	CASSLEMAGGYGYTF